One sample yielded the 22 T cell receptor beta chains listed below, sequenced in a study of OX40 agonist ivuxolimab in advanced cancers. The library was built by means of the immunoSEQ multiplex PCR assay. TCRdb holds this immuneACCESS table with in-frame rearrangements only. Some clones are missing; in checked studies, unresolved V genes explain under half, and the rest has no known cause. A total of some 39,000 clones appear in this sample, 70% to 85% of them only once. The top ten hold approximately 12% of the sample. The sequenced sample was CD4+ or CD8+ T cells sorted from blood, obtained in a trial of the OX40 agonist ivuxolimab. Receptor source: an adult with an advanced solid tumor such as melanoma, head and neck, liver or kidney cancer.

The chain carries TRBV11-2 and TRBJ1-1, with D possibly being TRBD1 (6 bases). V was trimmed by 7 bases and J by 0 bases, leaving 9 bases between them. Germline loops: CDR1 SGHAT, CDR2 FQNNGV. This CDR3 spans 13 amino acids. The CDR3 spells CASTRGVNTEAFF. DNA for the CDR3: TGTGCCAGCACCAGGGGAGTGAACACTGAAGCTTTCTTT.

This clone has only a few counts. The chain combines TRBV19 with TRBJ2-1, with D unclear. Germline V lookup: CDR1 LNHDA, CDR2 SQIVND (reference sequence). The CDR3 consists of 17 residues. V dropped 2 bases and J dropped 3 bases, with 17 bases sitting between them. The DNA for the CDR3 is TGTGCCAGTAGTATACAATATAATTCGCCGCTCTACAATGAGCAGTTCTTC. Translation gives CASSIQYNSPLYNEQFF.

This rearrangement joins TRBV19 to TRBJ1-2; 7 positions agree with TRBD1. J gave up 2 bases and V 2 bases, and 14 bases lay outside the gene matches. The length of the CDR3 is 18 residues. Germline CDR1 LNHDA, CDR2 SQIVND (reference sequence). The CDR3 sequence is CASSILDRVRGKNYGYTF. The CDR3 nucleotides read TGTGCCAGTAGTATACTCGACAGGGTAAGAGGAAAAAACTATGGCTACACCTTC.

This chain connects TRBV2 to TRBJ1-4; D remains ambiguous. CDR1 is SNHLY and CDR2 is FYNNEI in the germline V gene. The CDR3 has 11 amino acids. V was clipped by 6 bases and J by 13 bases, with 12 bases between them. The CDR3 nucleotides are TGTGCCAGCAGGGAATGGACCGGACTGTTTTTT. This translates into CASREWTGLFF. Supplemented by reference TRBV2 and TRBJ1-4, the full variable domain reads EPEVTQTPSHQVTQMGQEVILRCVPISNHLYFYWYRQILGQKVEFLVSFYNNEISEKSEIFDDQFSVERPDGSNFTLKIRSTKLEDSAMYFCASREWTGLFFGSGTQLSVL.

The chain links TRBV19 to TRBJ2-7; the match to TRBD1 covers 9 bases. Germline V gene data show CDR1 as LNHDA and CDR2 as SQIVND (reference sequence). The J segment lost 0 bases and the V segment lost 6 bases, leaving 6 bases of the junction unmatched. The CDR3 is made up of 15 amino acids. The CDR3 spells CASSLGQGFSYEQYF. In DNA, the CDR3 is TGTGCCAGTAGCCTCGGACAGGGGTTCTCCTACGAGCAGTACTTC. The full variable domain, in which reference TRBV19 and TRBJ2-7 provide the parts outside the CDR3, is DGGITQSPKYLFRKEGQNVTLSCEQNLNHDAMYWYRQDPGQGLRLIYYSQIVNDFQKGDIAEGYSVSREKKESFPLTVTSAQKNPTAFYLCASSLGQGFSYEQYFGPGTRLTVT.

This rearrangement joins TRBV6-6 to TRBJ2-7; 9 positions agree with TRBD1. The J segment lost 2 bases and the V segment lost 11 bases, leaving 4 bases of the junction unmatched. The CDR3 consists of 12 residues. Germline CDR1 reads MNHNY; CDR2 reads SVGAGI (reference sequence). CDR3 nucleotides: TGTGCCGCCCGGGACAGGGCCTACGAGCAGTACTTC. It yields the protein CAARDRAYEQYF.

The CDR3 loop is CASSPSSRNTGELFF. In DNA form, the CDR3 reads TGTGCCAGCAGCCCCTCCTCTAGAAACACCGGGGAGCTGTTTTTT. This rearrangement joins TRBV6-5 to TRBJ2-2; D remains unclear. V lost 6 bases and J 2 bases, leaving 13 bases between the germline ends. The CDR3 length is 15 residues. Germline CDR1 is MNHEY and CDR2 is SVGAGI.

Here the CDR3 DNA reads TGTGCCACTCGACAGGGGGCATGGACTGAAGCTTTCTTT. This encodes CATRQGAWTEAFF. The chain combines TRBV15 with TRBJ1-1, with 10 nucleotides matching TRBD1. Germline CDR1 LNHNV, CDR2 YYDKDF (reference sequence). The CDR3 loop spans 13 amino acids. V trimming: 9 bases; J trimming: 5 bases; junction bases outside the gene matches: 6.

V is TRBV29-1 and J is TRBJ2-3; D is undetermined. Germline lookup yields CDR1 SQVTM and CDR2 ANQGSEA. The CDR3 length is 12 residues. V lost 3 bases and J lost 6, with 10 bases in between. Written as DNA, the CDR3 is TGCAGCGTTGAGGAAGGGTGGGATACGCAGTATTTT. Protein: CSVEEGWDTQYF.

This rearrangement joins TRBV10-3 to TRBJ2-1; 7 bases map to TRBD1. Trimming took 3 bases from V and 1 from J; bases not matched to a gene: 6. Germline V gene data show CDR1 as ENHRY and CDR2 as SYGVKD. The CDR3 extends over 16 amino acids. CDR3 bases: TGTGCCATCAGTGACCCACAGGGGTTGTCCTACAATGAGCAGTTCTTC. Translating it yields CAISDPQGLSYNEQFF.

The CDR3 sequence is CASSPTGVETEAFF. In nucleotides, the CDR3 is TGTGCCAGCAGCCCGACAGGGGTGGAAACTGAAGCTTTCTTT. V is TRBV5-4 and J is TRBJ1-1; 8 positions match TRBD1. CDR1 is SGHNT, CDR2 YYREEE, per germline (reference sequence). V trimming: 4 bases; J trimming: 5 bases; junction bases outside the gene matches: 7. The CDR3 extends over 14 amino acids. The full variable domain, rest sourced from reference TRBV5-4 and TRBJ1-1, is ETGVTQSPTHLIKTRGQQVTLRCSSQSGHNTVSWYQQALGQGPQFIFQYYREEENGRGNFPPRFSGLQFPNYSSELNVNALELDDSALYLCASSPTGVETEAFFGQGTRLTVV.

The V call is TRBV9, the J call TRBJ1-3; D unclear. Trimming stripped 0 bases from V and 5 bases from J, with 9 bases between. The CDR3 is made up of 14 amino acids. Germline CDR1 SGDLS, CDR2 YYNGEE. DNA of the CDR3: TGTGCCAGCAGCGTAGCCTTCACCCGAAACACCATATATTTT. Amino acids: CASSVAFTRNTIYF.

The chain links TRBV19 to TRBJ2-3; 11 nucleotides match TRBD2. Trimming at V came to 1 base and at J to 6 bases, leaving 6 bases not matched to a gene. This CDR3 has 16 residues. Germline assignment: CDR1 LNHDA and CDR2 SQIVND (reference sequence). In nucleotides, the CDR3 is TGTGCCAGTAGTATAGCGCTAGCGGGGGGAGGCGATACGCAGTATTTT. As protein: CASSIALAGGGDTQYF.

This rearrangement joins TRBV5-4 to TRBJ2-7; 12 nucleotides match TRBD1. V was pared by 7 bases and J by 4 bases, with 3 bases of the junction left unmatched. CDR1 is SGHNT and CDR2 is YYREEE in the germline V gene (reference sequence). The CDR3 runs 13 residues. The CDR3 region is CASGDRGRYEQYF. The CDR3 bases are TGTGCCAGCGGGGACAGGGGGCGGTACGAGCAGTACTTC. Combining the CDR3 with reference TRBV5-4 and TRBJ2-7 gives the whole variable domain ETGVTQSPTHLIKTRGQQVTLRCSSQSGHNTVSWYQQALGQGPQFIFQYYREEENGRGNFPPRFSGLQFPNYSSELNVNALELDDSALYLCASGDRGRYEQYFGPGTRLTVT.

This clone was seen a handful of times. The CDR3 region has the DNA TGTGCCAGCAGTTACTCGGGCAGGGGAGCTTTCTTT. This codes for CASSYSGRGAFF. The rearrangement joins TRBV6-5 to TRBJ1-1, with D maybe TRBD1 (6 bases). V lost 0 bases, J lost 10 bases, and 9 bases lay in between. The CDR3 consists of 12 residues. The germline V gene encodes CDR1 MNHEY and CDR2 SVGAGI.

The genes are TRBV9 and TRBJ1-3; D may be TRBD1 (6 bases). The CDR3 totals 16 residues. Germline V gene sequence: CDR1 SGDLS, CDR2 YYNGEE. The V and J ends lost 3 bases and 2 bases respectively, with 15 bases between them. Written as DNA, the CDR3 is TGTGCCAGCAGCGCCTACCAACAGGGACCTGGAAACACCATATATTTT. Residues: CASSAYQQGPGNTIYF.

V and J are TRBV5-6 and TRBJ2-3, with D maybe TRBD1 (5 bases). The CDR3 covers 13 residues. Trimming pared 5 bases from V and 3 bases from J, leaving 10 bases between. From germline, CDR1 is SGHDT and CDR2 YYEEEE. The CDR3 spells CASSVKGTDTQYF. The CDR3 nucleotides read TGTGCCAGCAGTGTGAAGGGGACAGATACGCAGTATTTT.

The chain combines TRBV12-5 with TRBJ1-1; no clear D gene. CDR3 length equals 14 residues. Trimming cost V 5 bases and J 3 bases, with 13 bases left between them. Germline V lookup: CDR1 LGHNT, CDR2 FRNRAP. The CDR3 sequence: CASGLGGSYTEAFF. CDR3 DNA sequence: TGTGCTAGTGGTCTGGGCGGGAGTTACACTGAAGCTTTCTTT.

The genes are TRBV6-5 and TRBJ2-5; D uncertain. Matching the DNA end better, TRBJ2-7 makes the J call doubtful. Germline V lookup: CDR1 MNHEY, CDR2 SVGAGI. The CDR3 is 11 amino acids. The DNA of the CDR3 is TGTGCCAGCAGTTTCGGCCACGAGCAGTACTTC. This encodes CASSFGHEQYF.

This chain uses TRBV6-5 with TRBJ1-6; 9 positions agree with TRBD1. V lost 6 bases, J lost 10 bases, and 7 bases stayed unmatched. Per the germline V gene, CDR1 is MNHEY and CDR2 is SVGAGI. The CDR3 runs 14 residues. CDR3 in amino acids: CASRPGQGRSPLHF. The CDR3, as DNA: TGTGCCAGCAGGCCGGGACAGGGAAGGTCACCCCTCCACTTT.

The chain is built from TRBV5-6 and TRBJ2-5; 7 nucleotides align to TRBD1. This CDR3 spans 14 amino acids. Germline loops: CDR1 SGHDT, CDR2 YYEEEE. Germline trimming cut 3 bases from V and 2 bases from J; bases unmatched to any gene: 4. CDR3 in amino acids: CASSYRQGQETQYF. The CDR3 DNA reads TGTGCCAGCAGCTATCGACAGGGTCAAGAGACCCAGTACTTC.

This clone was seen only a few times. The chain uses TRBV20-1 and TRBJ1-2; no clear D. The CDR3 extends over 11 amino acids. V was cut by 6 bases and J by 8 bases, with 13 bases left in between. From germline, CDR1 is DFQATT and CDR2 SNEGSKA (reference sequence). The CDR3 sequence is CSAPGDGGYTF. CDR3 coding DNA: TGCAGTGCCCCCGGGGATGGGGGCTACACCTTC.